This T cell receptor (beta chain) was profiled in a study of blood T cell repertoires in COVID-19. TCRdb's copy holds only in-frame clones and misses some; the assay was immunoSEQ multiplex PCR. Among approximately 100,000 clones listed, 85% were seen once. With V trimmed by 5 bases and J by 6 bases, 4 bases remained unmatched. The length of the CDR3 is 13 residues. Germline V gene sequence: CDR1 LNHDA, CDR2 SQIVND (reference sequence). This sequence originates from a man at least 80 years old with acute or convalescent COVID-19. The sequencing sample was made of peripheral blood. The V gene is TRBV19, the J gene TRBJ1-5; 7 bases are shared with TRBD1. CDR3 sequence: CASSSTGVQPQHF. CDR3 bases: TGTGCCAGTAGTTCTACAGGGGTTCAGCCCCAGCATTTT.